This T cell receptor beta chain came from a study of cytomegalovirus exposure and HLA in healthy donors. The V gene's germline CDR1 is GTSNPN and CDR2 SVGIG (reference sequence). The CDR3 contains 13 residues. V lost 1 base and J 3 bases, leaving 7 bases between the germline ends. The PCR ran on 60 Vbeta and 13 Jbeta primers. The assay was immunoSEQ multiplex PCR, and TCRdb's table has in-frame clones only and misses some. The sample yields 210,000 or so clones, around 85% seen once. General study points: CMV serostatus alone was available as immune exposure information.

A word on this clone: Its target is unknown.

Sample: PBMCs. This TCR came from a girl between 2 and 10 years old in good health and CMV-seronegative. This rearrangement joins TRBV30 to TRBJ1-5; no definite D call. For the CDR3, the DNA is TGTGCCTGGAGTGCGCAGATCAATCAGCCCCAGCATTTT. The encoded protein is CAWSAQINQPQHF.